Listed here are 16 T cell receptor beta chains from one sample, sequenced in a study of type 1 regulatory T cells. One entry per CDR3 protein results from TCRdb running MiXCR on the reads. The top ten hold around 2.3% of the sample, which has 80,000 to 100,000 distinct CDR3 sequences, less than 40% seen once. What was sequenced was CD4+ T cells, either the whole sample or a sorted fraction (not recorded which). These receptor sequences come from a human donor in good health.

This clonotype was observed a handful of times. This chain joins TRBV7-9 and TRBJ1-3; D is unresolved. The length of the CDR3 is 12 residues. Trimming pared 5 bases from V and 5 bases from J, leaving 7 bases between. The germline CDR1 and CDR2 sequences are SEHNR and FQNEAQ (reference sequence). CDR3 nucleotides: TGTGCCAGCAGCCCTGACCGAAACACCATATATTTT. This translates into CASSPDRNTIYF.

This clonotype has a handful of counts. The chain uses TRBV15 and TRBJ2-7; 7 nucleotides agree with TRBD1. CDR1 and CDR2 from the germline V gene are LNHNV and YYDKDF (reference sequence). CDR3 length equals 14 residues. The junction had 5 bases not matched to a gene; V was cut back by 4 bases and J by 2 bases. The CDR3 DNA follows: TGTGCCACCAGCATTGGACAGGCCCCCTACGAGCAGTACTTC. Its protein is CATSIGQAPYEQYF.

The CDR3 region has the DNA TGTGCCAGCAGCCAAGACGACAGGACTAGCGGGAGTTTATATGAGCAGTTCTTC. Amino acids: CASSQDDRTSGSLYEQFF. This chain links TRBV3-1 with TRBJ2-1; 13 nucleotides agree with TRBD2. With 0 bases clipped from V and 8 bases from J, the junction kept 10 bases outside the gene matches. The germline V gene encodes CDR1 LGHDT and CDR2 YNNKEL (reference sequence). The CDR3 is 18 residues long.

This clonotype occurred a few times. This chain connects TRBV5-1 to TRBJ2-3; D call uncertain. This CDR3 comprises 15 residues. V was trimmed by 0 bases and J by 0 bases, leaving 8 bases between them. Germline CDR1 is SGHRS and CDR2 is YFSETQ. The CDR3 reads CASSLEGHSTDTQYF. CDR3 nucleotides: TGCGCCAGCAGCTTGGAAGGTCATAGCACAGATACGCAGTATTTT. The full variable domain, in which reference TRBV5-1 and TRBJ2-3 provide the parts outside the CDR3, is KAGVTQTPRYLIKTRGQQVTLSCSPISGHRSVSWYQQTPGQGLQFLFEYFSETQRNKGNFPGRFSGRQFSNSRSEMNVSTLELGDSALYLCASSLEGHSTDTQYFGPGTRLTVL.

This chain joins TRBV24-1 and TRBJ2-7; 10 bases are a match to TRBD1. The germline CDR1 and CDR2 sequences are KGHDR and SFDVKD. This CDR3 is 20 amino acids long. The V and J ends lost 1 base and 8 bases, in that order; junction bases with no gene match: 22. CDR3 loop: CATSDFRGTGTGDREVKQYF. The CDR3 nucleotides read TGTGCCACCAGTGATTTCAGGGGTACCGGGACAGGGGACAGAGAGGTCAAGCAGTACTTC.

The chain joins TRBV20-1 to TRBJ2-3; D might be TRBD1 (6 bases). Germline V CDR1 and CDR2: DFQATT, SNEGSKA (reference sequence). V dropped 7 bases and J dropped 3 bases, with 17 bases sitting between them. This CDR3 has 14 amino acids. This CDR3 is CSGNSQGSTDTQYF. The CDR3 nucleotides read TGCAGTGGCAATAGCCAGGGGTCGACAGATACGCAGTATTTT.

The genes are TRBV20-1 and TRBJ2-7, with D perhaps TRBD2 (6 bases). Per germline, CDR1 DFQATT and CDR2 SNEGSKA (reference sequence). The CDR3 runs 13 residues. Trimming pared 7 bases from V and 2 bases from J, leaving 15 bases between. The CDR3 DNA follows: TGCAGTGTAGCAAGCGGGTCGGCCTACGAGCAGTACTTC. Translation: CSVASGSAYEQYF.

As DNA, the CDR3 is TGCGCCAGCCAGAAGACACAAAACACCGGGGAGCTGTTTTTT. Encoded protein: CASQKTQNTGELFF. The V and J genes are TRBV5-1 and TRBJ2-2; D not resolved. The CDR3 is 14 amino acids. Germline V gene data show CDR1 as SGHRS and CDR2 as YFSETQ. The V end lost 7 bases, the J end lost 2 bases, and 12 bases lay between the germline ends.

In DNA form, the CDR3 reads TGTGCCAGTAGTATAAACAGGGGGCCTGAAGCTTTCTTT. Its protein is CASSINRGPEAFF. J is TRBJ1-1 and V is TRBV19, with 9 bases matching TRBD1. Looked up from germline, CDR1 is LNHDA and CDR2 is SQIVND (reference sequence). The junction had 1 base not matched to a gene; V was cut back by 2 bases and J by 6 bases. The CDR3 is 13 amino acids.

V usage is TRBV20-1 and J usage is TRBJ1-3; 12 nucleotides align to TRBD1. The CDR3 sequence is 16 residues long. Germline-derived CDR1 and CDR2 are DFQATT and SNEGSKA (reference sequence). V lost 6 bases to trimming and J lost 4 bases; unmatched junction nucleotides: 10. The CDR3 region has the DNA TGCAGTGCGACCGGGACAGGGGGCGCTTCAGGAAACACCATATATTTT. Protein: CSATGTGGASGNTIYF.

Only a few counts were recorded for this clonotype. V gene TRBV5-4 combines with J gene TRBJ2-3, with 13 bases identical to TRBD2. The V gene end was trimmed by 4 bases and the J gene end by 4 bases; junction bases not matched to a gene: 12. Germline CDR1 SGHNT, CDR2 YYREEE (reference sequence). CDR3 length: 18 residues. CDR3 region: CASSAPGLAGLSSDTQYF. The CDR3 DNA is TGTGCCAGCAGCGCGCCGGGACTAGCGGGATTAAGTTCAGATACGCAGTATTTT.

This rearrangement joins TRBV2 to TRBJ2-4; D not resolved. In germline, CDR1 is SNHLY, CDR2 FYNNEI. The CDR3 runs 13 residues. V dropped 4 bases and J dropped 7 bases, with 11 bases sitting between them. In DNA form, the CDR3 reads TGTGCCAGCAGTGTTGAGGCAGAGAACATTCAGTACTTC. The encoded protein is CASSVEAENIQYF.

The CDR3 coding sequence is TGCAGTGCAGCGACTAGCGGGAGCTCCTACAATGAGCAGTTCTTC. This translates into CSAATSGSSYNEQFF. The gene calls are TRBV20-1 and TRBJ2-1, with TRBD2 identical over 12 bases. V lost 6 bases and J lost 0; bases outside the gene matches: 3. Germline CDR1 and CDR2: DFQATT and SNEGSKA (reference sequence). This CDR3 comprises 15 residues.

The V call is TRBV19, the J call TRBJ2-5, with 9 bases that match TRBD2. Unmatched junction bases numbered 12, after V lost 7 bases and J lost 6 bases. The CDR3 has 15 residues. The germline CDR1 and CDR2 sequences are LNHDA and SQIVND (reference sequence). The CDR3 DNA is TGTGCCAGTACCGTCTCAGCGGGAGGTGGAAAGACCCAGTACTTC. It is translated as CASTVSAGGGKTQYF.

This chain connects TRBV6-1 to TRBJ2-3; 9 bases agree with TRBD2. Trimming at V came to 6 bases and at J to 1 base, leaving 5 bases not matched to a gene. The length of the CDR3 is 15 residues. Per germline, CDR1 MNHNS and CDR2 SASEGT. This CDR3 reads CASRSGRYGTDTQYF. CDR3 nucleotide sequence: TGTGCCAGCAGGAGCGGGAGGTATGGCACAGATACGCAGTATTTT.

This clonotype turned up a few times. This rearrangement joins TRBV7-8 to TRBJ2-5; tentatively, D is TRBD2 (6 bases). Germline V gene data show CDR1 as SGHVS and CDR2 as FQNEAQ. Trimming removed 5 bases from V and 3 bases from J, with 10 bases in between. The CDR3 contains 13 residues. The CDR3 sequence is CASSPTGEETQYF. The CDR3 DNA reads as TGTGCCAGCAGCCCGACGGGGGAAGAGACCCAGTACTTC.